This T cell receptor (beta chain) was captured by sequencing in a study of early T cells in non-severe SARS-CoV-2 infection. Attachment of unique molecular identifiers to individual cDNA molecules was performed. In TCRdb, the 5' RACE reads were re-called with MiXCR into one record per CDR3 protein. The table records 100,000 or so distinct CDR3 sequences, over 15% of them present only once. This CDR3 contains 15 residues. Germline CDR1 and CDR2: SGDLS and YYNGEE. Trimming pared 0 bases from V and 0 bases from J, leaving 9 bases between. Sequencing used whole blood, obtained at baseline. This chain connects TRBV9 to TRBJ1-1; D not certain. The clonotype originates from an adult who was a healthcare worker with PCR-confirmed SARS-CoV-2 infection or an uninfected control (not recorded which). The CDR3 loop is CASSVGPDMNTEAFF. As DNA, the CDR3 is TGTGCCAGCAGCGTAGGCCCGGATATGAACACTGAAGCTTTCTTT.